Reported below is one T cell receptor (beta chain). Its antigen is unknown. Germline is not matched at one junction end, which may reflect a read error. These data originate in a study of cytomegalovirus exposure and HLA in healthy donors. The wider study: Genotyping of 400 or so donors showed that about 83% belonged to the Caucasian-associated ancestry cluster.

Use of 60 Vbeta and 13 Jbeta primers characterized the PCR. Here immunoSEQ multiplex PCR was the method, and the copy in TCRdb shows in-frame clones only, minus some. The data show under 150,000 clones, roughly three quarters seen once. Whole-study results and caveats: The authors enumerated 150 to 200 TCR beta chains as linked to cytomegalovirus.

The TCR was taken from a female donor in good health and CMV-seronegative. Input material: PBMCs.

CDR3 loop: CASSLNQGSNEKLFF. In nucleotides, the CDR3 is TGTGCTAGCAGCCTAAACCAGGGTTCTAATGAAAAACTGTTTTTT. V and J are TRBV7-7 and TRBJ1-4, with D maybe TRBD1 (5 bases). Germline V gene sequence: CDR1 SSHAT, CDR2 FNYEAQ (reference sequence). The CDR3 length is 15 residues.